This is a list of T cell receptor beta chains from one sample in a study of regulatory T cells in long-lasting Graves disease. Via MiXCR, TCRdb re-called the multiplex PCR reads, giving one row per CDR3 protein. The table has 450,000 to 600,000 distinct CDR3 sequences, 15% to 20% seen once. This sample also appeared in a second study, on T cells in Graves' hyperthyroidism and ophthalmopathy.

The sample was peripheral blood mononuclear cells (PBMCs), taken at new diagnosis, from a patient treated with antithyroid drugs. All receptors come from a man between 35 and 55 years old with Graves disease. CDR3s leave out the opening cysteine and the closing phenylalanine or tryptophan. Fields, in order: CDR3 protein, D gene, J gene, V gene. A D gene is named only where the DNA matches it firmly.

CDR3: ASSPEVVSYEQY; D: NA; J: TRBJ2-7; V: TRBV9
CDR3: ASSLRFREAGELF; D: TRBD2; J: TRBJ2-2; V: TRBV28
CDR3: SVGMPGEAF; D: NA; J: TRBJ1-1; V: TRBV29-1
CDR3: SVEDQGSTYEQY; D: NA; J: TRBJ2-7; V: TRBV29-1
CDR3: AWSANRNEQF; D: NA; J: TRBJ2-1; V: TRBV30
CDR3: ASSLVVPFRRETYEQY; D: NA; J: TRBJ2-7; V: TRBV7-9
CDR3: ASNRQGNEQF; D: TRBD1; J: TRBJ2-1; V: TRBV2
CDR3: ASSYSGSIDEQF; D: TRBD2; J: TRBJ2-1; V: TRBV6-5
CDR3: ASTADRGSNQPQH; D: TRBD1; J: TRBJ1-5; V: TRBV5-1
CDR3: AISSSSDTQY; D: NA; J: TRBJ2-3; V: TRBV10-3
CDR3: ASSIQGAANYGYT; D: TRBD1; J: TRBJ1-2; V: TRBV5-1
CDR3: ASSVSPSPDTQY; D: NA; J: TRBJ2-3; V: TRBV27
CDR3: ASRFGNEQF; D: NA; J: TRBJ2-1; V: TRBV5-5
CDR3: SASRVLGTEAF; D: NA; J: TRBJ1-1; V: TRBV20-1
CDR3: ASGTLQPHH; D: NA; J: TRBJ1-6; V: TRBV2
CDR3: ASSLVYTEAF; D: NA; J: TRBJ1-1; V: TRBV11-2
CDR3: ASSPEHETGVETF; D: TRBD1; J: TRBJ1-1; V: TRBV18
CDR3: ASRDSLNTGELF; D: NA; J: TRBJ2-2; V: TRBV19
CDR3: ASRPSGGRSSYEQY; D: TRBD2; J: TRBJ2-7; V: TRBV12-3/TRBV12-4
CDR3: ASSADRASGPYEQY; D: TRBD1; J: TRBJ2-7; V: TRBV7-9
CDR3: ASSLSYTDEQY; D: NA; J: TRBJ2-7; V: TRBV28
CDR3: AGPGQDQETQY; D: TRBD1; J: TRBJ2-5; V: TRBV30
CDR3: SALQGWDQPQH; D: NA; J: TRBJ1-5; V: TRBV20-1
CDR3: ATPDRGPDTQY; D: TRBD1; J: TRBJ2-3; V: TRBV7-3
CDR3: SARDSGRGNNEQF; D: NA; J: TRBJ2-1; V: TRBV20-1
CDR3: ASGLGTGLNSGNTIY; D: TRBD1; J: TRBJ1-3; V: TRBV12-5
CDR3: ASSLFQETQY; D: NA; J: TRBJ2-5; V: TRBV5-1
CDR3: ASSSNHRDTQY; D: NA; J: TRBJ2-3; V: TRBV7-9
CDR3: SARAGLAGVYNEQF; D: TRBD2; J: TRBJ2-1; V: TRBV20-1
CDR3: ASSQDPSGQLNTQY; D: TRBD2; J: TRBJ2-3; V: TRBV4-2
CDR3: AISELGAGANVLT; D: NA; J: TRBJ2-6; V: TRBV10-3
CDR3: ASRRGSSTDTQY; D: NA; J: TRBJ2-3; V: TRBV27
CDR3: ASSDWLMNTGELF; D: NA; J: TRBJ2-2; V: TRBV2
CDR3: SLVEGGRIRYEQF; D: TRBD2; J: TRBJ2-1; V: TRBV20-1
CDR3: ASSFLAGYQETQY; D: TRBD2; J: TRBJ2-5; V: TRBV7-8
CDR3: ASSYVQGGNGYT; D: TRBD1; J: TRBJ1-2; V: TRBV6-5
CDR3: ASSPLGFAGEVPGELF; D: NA; J: TRBJ2-2; V: TRBV10-2
CDR3: ASSFAGQGSETQY; D: TRBD1; J: TRBJ2-5; V: TRBV5-6
CDR3: ASSVVSPSSYNEQF; D: NA; J: TRBJ2-1; V: TRBV5-1